This T cell receptor beta chain emerged from a study of patients and donors after allogeneic stem cell transplantation. From the RT-PCR reads, TCRdb called clonotypes with MiXCR, one entry per CDR3 protein. The sample records some 960,000 distinct CDR3 sequences, roughly 18% being singletons. This clonotype was observed a few times. Germline-derived CDR1 and CDR2 are DFQATT and SNEGSKA (reference sequence). J lost 0 bases, V lost 3 bases, and 5 bases had no gene match. The length of the CDR3 is 15 residues. The clonotype originates from a human donor who was either an allogeneic HSCT recipient or a stem cell or donor lymphocyte infusion donor (not recorded which). It is not recorded whose cells these are; they may come from a transplant donor. The chain has TRBV20-1 and TRBJ2-5, with 9 bases lining up with TRBD2. Input material: blood, either unsorted or a sorted T cell fraction (not recorded which). The CDR3 region is CSARRLAGNQETQYF. CDR3 DNA: TGCAGTGCTAGGAGGCTAGCGGGGAACCAAGAGACCCAGTACTTC.